This T cell receptor beta chain stems from a study of T cell changes during pregnancy in multiple sclerosis. Clones were sequenced by immunoSEQ multiplex PCR, and TCRdb holds only the in-frame ones, with some missing. The repertoire has about 48,000 clones, roughly 92% of them found once; the top ten carry approximately 0.91%. The CDR3 covers 14 residues. With 8 bases clipped from V and 7 bases from J, the junction kept 10 bases outside the gene matches. CDR1 and CDR2 from the germline V gene are ENHRY and SYGVKD. Sample: CD4+ T cells from peripheral blood mononuclear cells, taken in the second trimester of pregnancy. The clonotype comes from a female donor in good health, enrolled as a control in a pregnancy study. The chain recombines TRBV10-3 with TRBJ1-4; 7 nucleotides line up with TRBD1. CDR3 amino acids: CAIGLDRDVEKLFF. The CDR3 DNA is TGTGCCATCGGACTCGACAGGGACGTTGAAAAACTGTTTTTT.